The rows below give T cell receptor beta chains drawn from one sample of a study of blood T cell repertoires in COVID-19. The table came from immunoSEQ multiplex PCR; TCRdb's copy has only in-frame clones and leaves some out. Of about 160,000 clones in the sample, just under 85% were seen once. The sample was peripheral blood. The receptors shown here come from an elderly woman with acute or convalescent COVID-19. CDR3s include the opening cysteine and the closing phenylalanine or tryptophan. D genes are given only for firm matches. Where a row states a size, it is once, few, many or the class of an expanded clone; other rows omit it.

j_call clone_size v_call d_call cdr3_aa cdr3_nt
TRBJ1-1 - TRBV21-1 - CASSKARDRGSHGDTEAFF TGTGCCAGCAGCAAAGCGAGGGACAGGGGGTCCCATGGGGACACTGAAGCTTTCTTT
TRBJ2-1 - TRBV2 - CATSGADYSYNEQFF TGTGCCACCTCCGGAGCGGACTACTCCTACAATGAGCAGTTCTTC
TRBJ2-2 few TRBV12-5 TRBD2 CASGLVRGSPTRTGELFF TGTGCTAGTGGTTTGGTACGCGGGAGCCCGACTCGAACCGGGGAGCTGTTTTTT
TRBJ1-2 - TRBV5-6 - CASSFVTEYGYTF TGTGCCAGCAGCTTCGTCACAGAGTATGGCTACACCTTC
TRBJ2-1 - TRBV6-4 - CASSDSIGDEQFF TGTGCCAGCAGTGACTCCATAGGGGATGAGCAGTTCTTC
TRBJ2-7 - TRBV10-2 - CASSLQGTGEQYF TGCGCCAGCAGTTTACAGGGAACTGGCGAGCAGTACTTC
TRBJ1-2 once TRBV3-1/TRBV3-2 - CASSQLRRGTGYTF TGTGCCAGCAGCCAGCTACGGAGGGGCACTGGCTACACCTTC
TRBJ1-2 few TRBV19 - CASQTYNYGYTF TGTGCCAGCCAGACATATAACTATGGCTACACCTTC
TRBJ2-1 - TRBV5-1 - CASSTYGGTWNEQFF TGCGCCAGCAGCACATACGGCGGGACGTGGAATGAGCAGTTCTTC
TRBJ1-5 - TRBV4-3 - CASSQDLAINQPQHF TGCGCCAGCAGCCAAGATCTGGCCATCAATCAGCCCCAGCATTTT
TRBJ1-3 - TRBV30 - CAWRGTGTGNTIYF TGTGCCTGGAGGGGAACAGGGACTGGAAACACCATATATTTT
TRBJ2-7 - TRBV7-8 TRBD2 CASIQTSGASSYEQYF TGTGCCAGCATCCAAACCAGCGGGGCCAGCTCCTACGAGCAGTACTTC
TRBJ2-6 - TRBV5-6 TRBD2 CASSRRTSGISGANVLTF TGTGCCAGCAGCCGTCGGACTAGCGGGATCTCTGGGGCCAACGTCCTGACTTTC
TRBJ1-4 - TRBV29-1 TRBD1 CSVTGTGESEKLFF TGCAGCGTGACCGGGACAGGGGAGAGTGAAAAACTGTTTTTT
TRBJ2-5 - TRBV3-1/TRBV3-2 TRBD1 CASSPDRTIHF TGTGCCAGCAGCCCGGACAGGACCATTCACTTC
TRBJ2-7 once TRBV7-9 TRBD1 CASSLGQGSSYEQYF TGTGCCAGCAGCCTCGGACAGGGAAGCTCCTACGAGCAGTACTTC
TRBJ1-2 - TRBV4-1 - CASSLGVEGYGYTF TGCGCCAGCAGCCTAGGGGTAGAAGGCTATGGCTACACCTTC
TRBJ1-1 once TRBV7-9 - CASSVGTSANLNTEAFF TGTGCCAGCAGCGTAGGGACATCAGCAAACCTGAACACTGAAGCTTTCTTT
TRBJ1-5 few TRBV19 - CASNIVGTVSGNQPQHF TGTGCCAGTAATATAGTCGGCACCGTTTCAGGAAATCAGCCCCAGCATTTT
TRBJ1-3 once TRBV12-3/TRBV12-4 - CASSLEDWNTIYF TGTGCCAGCAGTTTAGAGGACTGGAACACCATATATTTT
TRBJ1-1 - TRBV6-5 TRBD1 CASSYSGQGRVAFF TGTGCCAGCAGTTACTCAGGACAGGGGCGGGTAGCTTTCTTT
TRBJ1-6 few TRBV7-9 - CASSLEGGNSPLHF TGTGCCAGCAGCTTGGAGGGGGGGAATTCACCCCTCCACTTT
TRBJ2-1 - TRBV18 TRBD2 CASSPSAGGVVNEQFF TGTGCCAGCTCACCGTCAGCGGGAGGAGTTGTCAATGAGCAGTTCTTC
TRBJ1-1 - TRBV7-6 - CATGGIQMNTEAFF TGTGCCACGGGGGGAATACAGATGAACACTGAAGCTTTCTTT
TRBJ1-1 - TRBV7-9 - CASSLGTENTEAFF TGTGCCAGCAGCTTAGGGACAGAGAACACTGAAGCTTTCTTT
TRBJ1-1 - TRBV15 TRBD1 CATSRGQGDPMNTEAFF TGTGCCACCAGCAGGGGACAGGGCGATCCGATGAACACTGAAGCTTTCTTT